This T cell receptor beta chain came from a study of T-cell reconstitution after alpha-beta-depleted transplantation in children. In its sample, this clonotype was seen many times. A TCRbeta library incorporating unique molecular identifiers was prepared. TCRdb re-called the PCR reads with MiXCR, one entry per CDR3 protein. The data contain some 350,000 distinct CDR3 sequences, 10% of them seen just once; the ten biggest clones take up approximately 2.3%. The sample in question was PBMCs from the stem cell graft donor, obtained from the stem cell graft. The origin of this receptor is a human donor who donated a stem cell graft to a child with acute lymphoblastic leukemia.

The CDR3 protein is CASSSQLDSGAGQYF. The CDR3 region has the DNA TGTGCCAGCAGTTCCCAACTGGACTCTGGGGCCGGGCAGTACTTC. The chain uses TRBV6-5 and TRBJ2-7; D is possibly TRBD1 or TRBD2 (5 bases each). Germline assignment: CDR1 MNHEY and CDR2 SVGAGI. V was cut by 4 bases and J by 9 bases, with 22 bases left in between. This CDR3 contains 15 residues.